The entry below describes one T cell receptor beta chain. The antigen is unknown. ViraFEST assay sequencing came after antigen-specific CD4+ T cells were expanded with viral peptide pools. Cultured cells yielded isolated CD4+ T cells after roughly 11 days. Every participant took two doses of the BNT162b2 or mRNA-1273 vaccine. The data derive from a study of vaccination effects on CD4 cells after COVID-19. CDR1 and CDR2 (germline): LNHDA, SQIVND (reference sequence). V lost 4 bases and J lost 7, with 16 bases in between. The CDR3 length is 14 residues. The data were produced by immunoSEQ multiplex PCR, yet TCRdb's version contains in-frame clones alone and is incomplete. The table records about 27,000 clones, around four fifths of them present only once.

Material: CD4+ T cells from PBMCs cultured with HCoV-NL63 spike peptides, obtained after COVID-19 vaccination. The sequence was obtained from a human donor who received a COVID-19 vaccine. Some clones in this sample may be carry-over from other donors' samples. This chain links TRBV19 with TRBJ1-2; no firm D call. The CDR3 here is CASSTPTKRRGYTF. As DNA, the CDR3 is TGTGCCAGTAGTACCCCGACGAAGCGACGTGGCTACACCTTC.